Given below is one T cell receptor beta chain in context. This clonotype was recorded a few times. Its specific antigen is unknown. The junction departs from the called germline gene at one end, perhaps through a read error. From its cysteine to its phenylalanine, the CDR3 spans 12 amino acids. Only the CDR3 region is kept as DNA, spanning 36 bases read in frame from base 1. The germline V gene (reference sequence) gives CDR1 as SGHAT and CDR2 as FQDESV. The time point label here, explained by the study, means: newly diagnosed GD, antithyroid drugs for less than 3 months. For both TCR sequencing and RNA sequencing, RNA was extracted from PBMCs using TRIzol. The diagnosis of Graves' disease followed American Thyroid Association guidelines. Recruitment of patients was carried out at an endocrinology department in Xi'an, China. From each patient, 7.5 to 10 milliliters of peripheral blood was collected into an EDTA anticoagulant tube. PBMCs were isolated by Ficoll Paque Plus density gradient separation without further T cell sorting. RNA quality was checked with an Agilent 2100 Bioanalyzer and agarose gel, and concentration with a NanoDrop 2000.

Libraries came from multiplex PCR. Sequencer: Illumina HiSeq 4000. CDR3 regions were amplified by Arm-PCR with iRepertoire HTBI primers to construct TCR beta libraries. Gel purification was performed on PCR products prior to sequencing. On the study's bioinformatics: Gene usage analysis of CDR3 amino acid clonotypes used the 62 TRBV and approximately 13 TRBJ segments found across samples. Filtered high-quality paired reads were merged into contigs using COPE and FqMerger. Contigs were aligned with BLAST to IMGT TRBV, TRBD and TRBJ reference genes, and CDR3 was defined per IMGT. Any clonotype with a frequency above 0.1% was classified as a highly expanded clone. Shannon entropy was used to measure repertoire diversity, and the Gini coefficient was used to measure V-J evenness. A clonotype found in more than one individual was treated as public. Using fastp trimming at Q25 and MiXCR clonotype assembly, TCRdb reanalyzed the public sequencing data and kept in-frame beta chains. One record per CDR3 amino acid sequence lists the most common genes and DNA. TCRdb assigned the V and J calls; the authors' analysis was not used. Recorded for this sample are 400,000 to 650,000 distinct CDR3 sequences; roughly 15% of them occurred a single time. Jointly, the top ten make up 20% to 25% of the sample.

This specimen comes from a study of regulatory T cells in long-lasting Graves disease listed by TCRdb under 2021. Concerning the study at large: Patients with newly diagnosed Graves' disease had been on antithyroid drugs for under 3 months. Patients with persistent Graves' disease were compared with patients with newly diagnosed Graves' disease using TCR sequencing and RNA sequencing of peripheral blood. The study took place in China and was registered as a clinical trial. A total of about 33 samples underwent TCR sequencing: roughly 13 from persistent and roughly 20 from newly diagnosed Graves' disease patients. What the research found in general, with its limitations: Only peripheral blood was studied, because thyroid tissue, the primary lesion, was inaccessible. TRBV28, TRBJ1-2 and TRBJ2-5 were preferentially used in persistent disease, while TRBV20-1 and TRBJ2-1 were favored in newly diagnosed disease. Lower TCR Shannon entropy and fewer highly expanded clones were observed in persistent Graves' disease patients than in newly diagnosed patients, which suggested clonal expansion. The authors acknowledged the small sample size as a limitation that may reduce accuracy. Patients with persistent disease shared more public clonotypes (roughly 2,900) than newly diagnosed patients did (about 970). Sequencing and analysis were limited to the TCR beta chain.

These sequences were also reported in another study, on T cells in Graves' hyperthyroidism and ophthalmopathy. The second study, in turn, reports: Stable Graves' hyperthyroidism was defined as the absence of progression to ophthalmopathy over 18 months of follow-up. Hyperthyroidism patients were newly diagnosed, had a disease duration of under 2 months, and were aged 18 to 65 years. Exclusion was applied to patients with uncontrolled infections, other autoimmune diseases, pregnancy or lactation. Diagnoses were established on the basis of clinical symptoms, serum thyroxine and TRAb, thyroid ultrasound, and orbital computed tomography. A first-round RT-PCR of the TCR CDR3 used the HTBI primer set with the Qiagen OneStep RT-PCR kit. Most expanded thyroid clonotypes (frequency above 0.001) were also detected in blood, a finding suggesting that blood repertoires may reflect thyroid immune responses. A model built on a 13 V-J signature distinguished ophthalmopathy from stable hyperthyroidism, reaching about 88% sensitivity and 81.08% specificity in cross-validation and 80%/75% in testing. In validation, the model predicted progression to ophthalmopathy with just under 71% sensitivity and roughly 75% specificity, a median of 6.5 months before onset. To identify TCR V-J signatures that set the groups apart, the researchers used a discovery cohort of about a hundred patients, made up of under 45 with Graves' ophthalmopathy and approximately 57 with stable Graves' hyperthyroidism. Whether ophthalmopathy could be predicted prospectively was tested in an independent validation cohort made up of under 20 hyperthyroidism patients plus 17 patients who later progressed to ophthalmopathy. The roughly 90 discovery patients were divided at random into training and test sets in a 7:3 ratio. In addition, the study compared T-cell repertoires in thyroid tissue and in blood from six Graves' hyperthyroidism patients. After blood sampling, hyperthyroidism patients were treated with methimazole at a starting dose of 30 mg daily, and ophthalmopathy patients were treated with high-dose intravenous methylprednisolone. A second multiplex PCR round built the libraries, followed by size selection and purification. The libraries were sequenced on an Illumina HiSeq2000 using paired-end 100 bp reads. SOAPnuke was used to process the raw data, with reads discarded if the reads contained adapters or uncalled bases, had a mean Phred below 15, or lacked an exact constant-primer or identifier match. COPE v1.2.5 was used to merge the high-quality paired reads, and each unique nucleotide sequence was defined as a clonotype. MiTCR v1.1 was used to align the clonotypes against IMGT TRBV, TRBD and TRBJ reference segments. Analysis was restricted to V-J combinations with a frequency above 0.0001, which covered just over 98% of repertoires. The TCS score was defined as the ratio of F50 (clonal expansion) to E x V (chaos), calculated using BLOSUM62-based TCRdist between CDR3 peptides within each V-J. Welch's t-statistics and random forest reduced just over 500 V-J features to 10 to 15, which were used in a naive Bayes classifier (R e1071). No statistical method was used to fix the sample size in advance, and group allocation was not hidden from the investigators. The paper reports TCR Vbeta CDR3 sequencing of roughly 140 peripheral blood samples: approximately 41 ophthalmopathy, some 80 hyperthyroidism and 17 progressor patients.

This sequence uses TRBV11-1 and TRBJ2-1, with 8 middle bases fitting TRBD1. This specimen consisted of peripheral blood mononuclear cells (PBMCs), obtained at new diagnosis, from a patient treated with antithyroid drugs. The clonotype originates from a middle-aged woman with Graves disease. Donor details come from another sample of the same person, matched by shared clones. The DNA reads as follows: TGTGCCAGCAGCCAGGGGGCGAATGAGCAGCTCTTC. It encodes CASSQGANEQLF. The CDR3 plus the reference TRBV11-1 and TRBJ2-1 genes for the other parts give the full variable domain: EAEVAQSPRYKITEKSQAVAFWCDPISGHATLYWYRQILGQGPELLVQFQDESVVDDSQLPKDRFSAERLKGVDSTLKIQPAELGDSAMYLCASSQGANEQLFGPGTRLTVL.